What follows are 25 T cell receptor beta chains derived from one specimen sequenced in a study of naive and memory T cell subsets. Ligated cDNA underwent four rounds of PCR with nested alpha and beta constant region primers and SP2. TCRdb reanalysed the 5' RACE reads using MiXCR and keeps one entry per CDR3 protein. The sample includes about 59,000 distinct CDR3 sequences, 7% to 8% of them seen just once. TCR cDNA received a 3' ligated oligonucleotide that carried a UMI. The source is a female donor in good health.

This chain uses TRBV2 with TRBJ2-7; 8 bases line up with TRBD2. The germline V gene has CDR1 SNHLY and CDR2 FYNNEI. The CDR3 length is 18 residues. J lost 2 bases, V lost 4 bases, and 16 bases had no gene match. CDR3 sequence reads: CASSAGVRGAESPYEQYF. CDR3 bases: TGTGCCAGCAGTGCGGGAGTGCGGGGGGCTGAGAGTCCCTACGAGCAGTACTTC.

The J gene is TRBJ2-7, the V gene TRBV5-1; the match to TRBD1 covers 8 bases. The CDR3 contains 15 residues. CDR1 is SGHRS, CDR2 YFSETQ, per germline. Trimming at V came to 7 bases and at J to 7 bases, leaving 16 bases not matched to a gene. The CDR3 region has the DNA TGCGCCAGCGGCCCTGGACAGGGATTGGTCGGGGAGCAGTACTTC. Its translation is CASGPGQGLVGEQYF. The entire variable domain, with the rest obtained from reference TRBV5-1 and TRBJ2-7, is as follows: KAGVTQTPRYLIKTRGQQVTLSCSPISGHRSVSWYQQTPGQGLQFLFEYFSETQRNKGNFPGRFSGRQFSNSRSEMNVSTLELGDSALYLCASGPGQGLVGEQYFGPGTRLTVT.

J is TRBJ2-7 and V is TRBV12-3 or TRBV12-4, with 10 bases aligning to TRBD2. CDR3 length: 16 residues. The J segment lost 0 bases and the V segment lost 6 bases, leaving 8 bases of the junction unmatched. The CDR3 region is CASSPRTSGVSYEQYF. CDR3 bases: TGTGCCAGCAGCCCAAGAACTAGCGGGGTCTCCTACGAGCAGTACTTC.

The chain combines TRBV14 with TRBJ2-1; D might be TRBD2 (6 bases). Between the trimmed V and J ends, which lost 4 bases and 6 bases, there was a span of 16 bases. The V gene's germline CDR1 is SGHDN and CDR2 FVKESK. The length of the CDR3 is 15 residues. The CDR3 DNA is TGTGCCAGCAGCCCCCTAAGCGGGCTCGCCAATGAGCAGTTCTTC. The encoded protein is CASSPLSGLANEQFF.

This clonotype was seen a few times. The chain recombines TRBV7-9 with TRBJ1-4; D is unresolved. The CDR3 consists of 15 residues. Trimming shortened V by 5 bases and J by 5 bases, and 15 bases separated the two germline ends. The germline CDR1 and CDR2 sequences are SEHNR and FQNEAQ (reference sequence). CDR3 loop: CASSRLRTSNEKLFF. CDR3 sequence (DNA): TGTGCCAGCAGCCGCCTCCGTACTTCAAATGAAAAACTGTTTTTT.

This clonotype has at least ten counts. The rearrangement uses TRBV7-9 and TRBJ1-1; D perhaps matches TRBD1 (5 bases). Trimming shortened V by 5 bases and J by 0 bases, and 13 bases separated the two germline ends. Germline values: CDR1 SEHNR, CDR2 FQNEAQ (reference sequence). The CDR3 is made up of 15 amino acids. CDR3 coding DNA: TGTGCCAGCAGCCCGCGACAGAATATGAACACTGAAGCTTTCTTT. This encodes CASSPRQNMNTEAFF.

This chain links TRBV18 with TRBJ2-3; either TRBD1 or TRBD2 may supply D (6 bases each). The CDR3 runs 14 residues. V shed 0 bases and J shed 4 bases, with 8 bases lying between them. CDR1 is KGHSH, CDR2 LQKENI, per germline. CDR3 residues: CASSPPEGADTQYF. The DNA of the CDR3 is TGTGCCAGCTCACCACCGGAGGGGGCAGATACGCAGTATTTT.

This chain links TRBV4-1 with TRBJ1-2; D is unclear. Germline V gives CDR1 MGHRA, CDR2 YSYEKL. V lost 4 bases, J lost 2 bases, and 14 bases lay in between. CDR3 length: 15 residues. The CDR3 loop is CASSLDGVNNYGYTF. The CDR3 coding sequence is TGCGCCAGCAGCCTAGACGGGGTCAACAACTATGGCTACACCTTC.

The chain carries TRBV6-5 and TRBJ2-7; D call uncertain. The germline V and J ends were trimmed by 7 bases and 0 bases, with 13 bases remaining between them. Germline assignment: CDR1 MNHEY and CDR2 SVGAGI. This CDR3 is built from 14 residues. CDR3 sequence reads: CASNQDARSYEQYF. Written as DNA, the CDR3 is TGTGCCAGCAACCAGGACGCCCGCTCCTACGAGCAGTACTTC.

This clonotype was detected ten times or more. This sequence joins TRBV7-9 and TRBJ1-2, with D possibly TRBD1 on 5 matching bases. The germline V and J ends were trimmed by 2 bases and 0 bases, with 10 bases remaining between them. CDR3 length: 15 amino acids. Germline V CDR1 and CDR2: SEHNR, FQNEAQ (reference sequence). CDR3 sequence (DNA): TGTGCCAGCAGCTTATCCCAGGGCACTAACTATGGCTACACCTTC. Protein product: CASSLSQGTNYGYTF.

This clonotype came up many times. The genes are TRBV7-2 and TRBJ1-1; the match to TRBD1 covers 10 bases. The CDR3 extends over 14 amino acids. V trimming: 5 bases; J trimming: 8 bases; junction bases outside the gene matches: 8. Germline V gives CDR1 SGHTA, CDR2 FQGNSA. CDR3 amino acids: CASSPQTGGREAFF. The CDR3 DNA sequence: TGTGCCAGCAGCCCTCAGACAGGGGGCCGAGAAGCTTTCTTT. The whole variable domain, remainder taken from reference TRBV7-2 and TRBJ1-1, is GAGVSQSPSNKVTEKGKDVELRCDPISGHTALYWYRQSLGQGLEFLIYFQGNSAPDKSGLPSDRFSAERTGGSVSTLTIQRTQQEDSAVYLCASSPQTGGREAFFGQGTRLTVV.

This clonotype came up many times. This chain connects TRBV29-1 to TRBJ1-1; the D is unclear. The CDR3 is made up of 13 amino acids. Germline CDR1 SQVTM, CDR2 ANQGSEA. With 1 base removed from V and 6 bases from J, the gap between germline ends came to 12 bases. The CDR3 DNA reads as TGCAGCGTTGAAGTCCGCGCCCAGGCTGAAGCTTTCTTT. It encodes CSVEVRAQAEAFF. The full variable domain, its missing parts supplied by reference TRBV29-1 and TRBJ1-1, is SAVISQKPSRDICQRGTSLTIQCQVDSQVTMMFWYRQQPGQSLTLIATANQGSEATYESGFVIDKFPISRPNLTFSTLTVSNMSPEDSSIYLCSVEVRAQAEAFFGQGTRLTVV.

This clonotype was seen a handful of times. Here the CDR3 reads CAISQPGTGPMGETQYF. CDR3 coding DNA: TGTGCCATCAGCCAGCCCGGGACAGGTCCAATGGGGGAGACCCAGTACTTC. The chain is built from TRBV10-3 and TRBJ2-5, with TRBD1 matching over 8 bases. Unmatched junction bases numbered 17, after V lost 6 bases and J lost 5 bases. Germline loops: CDR1 ENHRY, CDR2 SYGVKD. This CDR3 region has 17 residues.

V and J are TRBV3-1 and TRBJ1-1, with D tentatively TRBD1 (5 bases). Trimming removed 0 bases at V and 5 bases at J, with 10 bases between. The CDR3 covers 14 residues. Germline V CDR1 and CDR2: LGHDT, YNNKEL (reference sequence). CDR3 in DNA: TGTGCCAGCAGCCAAGAATCAGGGTGGACTGAAGCTTTCTTT. Protein: CASSQESGWTEAFF.

This clonotype was picked up many times. The chain combines TRBV10-1 with TRBJ2-1, with TRBD2 matching over 7 bases. This CDR3 has 15 amino acids. The junction had 12 bases not matched to a gene; V was cut back by 4 bases and J by 9 bases. The germline gives CDR1 WNHNN, CDR2 SYGVQD (reference sequence). The CDR3 reads CASSALLTSTGEQFF. CDR3 nucleotides: TGCGCCAGCAGTGCCTTACTGACTAGCACCGGTGAGCAGTTCTTC.

This clonotype was recorded at least ten times. The chain has TRBV29-1 and TRBJ1-1; D is perhaps TRBD1 (5 bases). V was pared by 0 bases and J by 5 bases, with 16 bases between. Germline V lookup: CDR1 SQVTM, CDR2 ANQGSEA. The CDR3 is 15 residues long. This chain's CDR3 is CSVEDLLGVRTEAFF. The CDR3 DNA sequence: TGCAGCGTTGAAGATCTTCTGGGGGTTAGGACTGAAGCTTTCTTT.

V gene TRBV20-1 combines with J gene TRBJ2-1; 11 positions match TRBD2. The CDR3 has 15 amino acids. The germline V gene encodes CDR1 DFQATT and CDR2 SNEGSKA (reference sequence). J was trimmed by 2 bases and V by 3 bases; bases with no gene match: 3. CDR3 bases: TGCAGTGCTAGGCGACTAGCGGGGCCCTACAATGAGCAGTTCTTC. It translates to CSARRLAGPYNEQFF.

This clonotype was seen a handful of times. The chain recombines TRBV5-1 with TRBJ2-2, with unresolved D. Germline lookup yields CDR1 SGHRS and CDR2 YFSETQ. CDR3 length: 13 residues. The germline V and J ends were trimmed by 4 bases and 7 bases, with 11 bases remaining between them. Here the CDR3 DNA reads TGCGCCAGCAGCCAAGAAGGAGTCGGGGAGCTGTTTTTT. This codes for CASSQEGVGELFF.

This clonotype was seen a few times. This chain links TRBV18 with TRBJ2-5; D unclear. The CDR3 is made up of 14 amino acids. The germline V gene has CDR1 KGHSH and CDR2 LQKENI. V was pared by 0 bases and J by 1 base, with 6 bases between. Here the CDR3 DNA reads TGTGCCAGCTCACCACCGAACGGCCAAGAGACCCAGTACTTC. This translates into CASSPPNGQETQYF.

The CDR3 DNA follows: TGTGCCAGTCTAGCCAGGGTAGACCCAGATACGCAGTATTTT. It translates to CASLARVDPDTQYF. V usage is TRBV28 and J usage is TRBJ2-3, with D possibly called TRBD1 or TRBD2 (5 bases each). Germline V gene sequence: CDR1 MDHEN, CDR2 SYDVKM. Trimming removed 9 bases at V and 4 bases at J, with 17 bases between. This CDR3 is 14 amino acids long. Using reference TRBV28 and TRBJ2-3 for the parts outside the CDR3, the full variable domain is DVKVTQSSRYLVKRTGEKVFLECVQDMDHENMFWYRQDPGLGLRLIYFSYDVKMKEKGDIPEGYSVSREKKERFSLILESASTNQTSMYLCASLARVDPDTQYFGPGTRLTVL.

The chain recombines TRBV6-1 with TRBJ1-4; no definite D call. Trimming shortened V by 3 bases and J by 9 bases, and 17 bases separated the two germline ends. The CDR3 has 15 residues. Germline V gene lookup returns CDR1 MNHNS and CDR2 SASEGT. The CDR3 reads CASSDVYGLVKKLFF. The CDR3 DNA follows: TGTGCCAGCAGTGACGTATACGGTCTGGTTAAAAAACTGTTTTTT.

This clonotype has just a few counts. The V and J genes are TRBV4-2 and TRBJ2-3; D is unclear. The CDR3 is 15 amino acids. V was pared by 0 bases and J by 6 bases, with 13 bases between. The germline V gene encodes CDR1 LGHNA and CDR2 YNFKEQ. As DNA, the CDR3 is TGTGCCAGCAGCCAAGAGTCTCGCGTTACCGATACGCAGTATTTT. Translation gives CASSQESRVTDTQYF.

This clonotype was found a few times. The CDR3 region has the DNA TGCGCCAGCAAGGAAGGGGTTACCAAAAACATTCAGTACTTC. It translates to CASKEGVTKNIQYF. The chain uses TRBV5-1 and TRBJ2-4, with TRBD1 as a possible D gene (5 bases). Germline V gene data show CDR1 as SGHRS and CDR2 as YFSETQ. CDR3 size: 14 residues. Trimming took 6 bases from V and 2 from J, leaving 12 bases between them. Filled out from reference TRBV5-1 and TRBJ2-4, the complete variable domain reads KAGVTQTPRYLIKTRGQQVTLSCSPISGHRSVSWYQQTPGQGLQFLFEYFSETQRNKGNFPGRFSGRQFSNSRSEMNVSTLELGDSALYLCASKEGVTKNIQYFGAGTRLSVL.

In its sample, this clonotype was seen many times. In DNA form, the CDR3 reads TGCAGTGCTGGGAAGGTAGGGGTGGGCCGCCAGCCCCAGCATTTT. Translation gives CSAGKVGVGRQPQHF. V usage is TRBV20-1 and J usage is TRBJ1-5, with TRBD1 as a possible D gene (5 bases). CDR1 and CDR2 (germline): DFQATT, SNEGSKA (reference sequence). Trimming shortened V by 5 bases and J by 7 bases, and 21 bases separated the two germline ends. The CDR3 runs 15 residues.

The V and J genes are TRBV28 and TRBJ1-5; D uncertain. CDR3 length equals 14 residues. CDR1 is MDHEN, CDR2 SYDVKM, per germline. Trimming cost V 6 bases and J 4 bases, with 13 bases left between them. In DNA, the CDR3 is TGTGCCAGCAGGGGCGCCCTTGAAAATCAGCCCCAGCATTTT. Amino acids: CASRGALENQPQHF.